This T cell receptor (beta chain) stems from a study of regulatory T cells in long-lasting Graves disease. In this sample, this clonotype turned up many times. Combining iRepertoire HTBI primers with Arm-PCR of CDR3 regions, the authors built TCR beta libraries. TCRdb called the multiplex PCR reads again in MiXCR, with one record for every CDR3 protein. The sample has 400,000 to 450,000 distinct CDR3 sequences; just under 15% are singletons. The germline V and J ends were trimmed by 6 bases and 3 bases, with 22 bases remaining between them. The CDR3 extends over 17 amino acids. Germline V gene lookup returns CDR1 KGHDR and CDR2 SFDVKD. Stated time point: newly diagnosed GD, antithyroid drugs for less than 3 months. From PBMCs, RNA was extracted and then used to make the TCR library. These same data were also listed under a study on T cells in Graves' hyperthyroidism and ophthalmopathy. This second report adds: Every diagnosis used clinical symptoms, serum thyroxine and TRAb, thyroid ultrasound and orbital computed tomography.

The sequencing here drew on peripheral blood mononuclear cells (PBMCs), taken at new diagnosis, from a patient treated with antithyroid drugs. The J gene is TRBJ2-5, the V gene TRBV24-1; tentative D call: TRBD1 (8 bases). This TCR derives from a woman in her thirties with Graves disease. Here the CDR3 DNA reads TGTGCCACCAGTACAGGGGGTTACGGTCGGGGGGAAGAGACCCAGTACTTC. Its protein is CATSTGGYGRGEETQYF.